This TCR beta chain was found in a study of blood T cell repertoires in COVID-19. Study-level background: There were acute and convalescent COVID-19 samples, and they came from the United States, Italy and Spain.

Per the authors' pipeline: Cell counts per sample came from amplifying reference gene primers. Generated by immunoSEQ multiplex PCR, the TCRdb table keeps only in-frame clones and is missing some. Clone size and V and J calls were adopted from that table, with D and trimming inferred from the DNA. This table holds around 150,000 clones, over 75% found once. Per germline, CDR1 SEHNR and CDR2 FQNEAQ (reference sequence). CDR3 length: 14 amino acids. The V end was cut by 4 bases, the J end by 8 bases, with 12 bases between. The sequencing input was peripheral blood. This receptor was obtained from a man aged 55 to 70 with active or convalescent COVID-19. This chain connects TRBV7-9 to TRBJ1-6, with D hard to call. CDR3 amino acids: CASSYSMGDSPLHF. As DNA, the CDR3 is TGTGCCAGCAGCTACAGTATGGGAGATTCACCCCTCCACTTT.